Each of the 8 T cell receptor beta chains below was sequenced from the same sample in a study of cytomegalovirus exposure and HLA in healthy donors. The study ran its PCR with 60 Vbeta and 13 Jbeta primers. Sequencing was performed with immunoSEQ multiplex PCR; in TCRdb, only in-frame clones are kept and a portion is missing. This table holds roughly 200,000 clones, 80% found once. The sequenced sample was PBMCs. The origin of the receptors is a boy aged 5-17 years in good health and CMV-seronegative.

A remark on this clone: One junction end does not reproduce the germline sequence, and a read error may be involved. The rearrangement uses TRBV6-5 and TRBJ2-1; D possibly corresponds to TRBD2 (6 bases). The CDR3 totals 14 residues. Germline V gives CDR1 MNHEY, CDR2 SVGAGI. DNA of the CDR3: TGTGCCAGCAGTTACGGGGGGTCCTACAATGGGCAGTTCTTC. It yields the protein CASSYGGSYNGQFF.

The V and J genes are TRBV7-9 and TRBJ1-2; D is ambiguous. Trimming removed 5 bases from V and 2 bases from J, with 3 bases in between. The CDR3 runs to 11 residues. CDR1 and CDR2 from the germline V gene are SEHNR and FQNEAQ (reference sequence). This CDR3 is CASSENYGYTF. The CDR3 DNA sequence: TGTGCCAGCAGCGAGAACTATGGCTACACCTTC.

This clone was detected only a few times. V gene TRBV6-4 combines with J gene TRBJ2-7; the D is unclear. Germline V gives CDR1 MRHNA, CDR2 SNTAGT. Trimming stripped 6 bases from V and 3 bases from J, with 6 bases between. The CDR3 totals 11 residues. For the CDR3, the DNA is TGTGCCAGCAGCTTTATCTACGAGCAGTACTTC. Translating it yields CASSFIYEQYF.

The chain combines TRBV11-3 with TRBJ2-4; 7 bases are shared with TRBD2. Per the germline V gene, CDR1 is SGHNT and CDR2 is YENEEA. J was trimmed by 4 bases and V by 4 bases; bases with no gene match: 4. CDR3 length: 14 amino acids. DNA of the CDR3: TGTGCCAGCAGCTCGGGACTAATTAAAAACATTCAGTACTTC. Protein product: CASSSGLIKNIQYF.

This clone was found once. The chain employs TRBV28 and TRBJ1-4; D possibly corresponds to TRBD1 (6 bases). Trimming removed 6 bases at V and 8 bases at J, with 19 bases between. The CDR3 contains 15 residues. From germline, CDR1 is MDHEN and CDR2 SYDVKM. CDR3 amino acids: CASRGNQGRGEKLFF. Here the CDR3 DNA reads TGTGCCAGCAGGGGGAATCAGGGGAGAGGCGAAAAACTGTTTTTT.

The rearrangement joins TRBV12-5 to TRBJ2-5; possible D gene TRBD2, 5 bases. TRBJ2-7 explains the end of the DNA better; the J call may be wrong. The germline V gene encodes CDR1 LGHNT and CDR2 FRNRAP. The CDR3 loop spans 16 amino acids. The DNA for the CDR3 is TGTGCTAGTGGTTTGGGGGCGACTACCGCCACCTACGAGCAGTACTTC. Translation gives CASGLGATTATYEQYF.

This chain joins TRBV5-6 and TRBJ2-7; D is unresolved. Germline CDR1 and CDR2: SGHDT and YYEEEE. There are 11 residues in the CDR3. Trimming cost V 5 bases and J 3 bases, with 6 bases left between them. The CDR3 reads CASSYGYEQYF. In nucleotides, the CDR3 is TGTGCCAGCAGTTACGGCTACGAGCAGTACTTC.

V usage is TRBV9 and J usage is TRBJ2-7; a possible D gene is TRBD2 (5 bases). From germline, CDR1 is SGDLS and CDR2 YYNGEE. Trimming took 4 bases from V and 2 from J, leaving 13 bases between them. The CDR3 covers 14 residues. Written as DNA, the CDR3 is TGTGCCAGCAGCCCGGCGGGCCAGGCCTACGAGCAGTACTTC. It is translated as CASSPAGQAYEQYF. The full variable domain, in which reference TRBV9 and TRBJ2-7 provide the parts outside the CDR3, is DSGVTQTPKHLITATGQRVTLRCSPRSGDLSVYWYQQSLDQGLQFLIQYYNGEERAKGNILERFSAQQFPDLHSELNLSSLELGDSALYFCASSPAGQAYEQYFGPGTRLTVT.